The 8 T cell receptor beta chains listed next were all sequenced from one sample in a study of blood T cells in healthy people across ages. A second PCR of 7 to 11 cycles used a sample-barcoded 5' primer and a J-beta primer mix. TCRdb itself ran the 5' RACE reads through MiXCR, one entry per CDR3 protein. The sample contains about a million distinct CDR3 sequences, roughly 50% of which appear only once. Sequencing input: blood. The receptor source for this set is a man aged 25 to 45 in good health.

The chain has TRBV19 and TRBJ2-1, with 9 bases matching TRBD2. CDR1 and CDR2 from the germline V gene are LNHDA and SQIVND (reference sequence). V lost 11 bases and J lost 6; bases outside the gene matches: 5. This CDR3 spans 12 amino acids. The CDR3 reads CACLAGRNEQFF. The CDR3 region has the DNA TGTGCCTGCCTAGCGGGGCGCAATGAGCAGTTCTTC.

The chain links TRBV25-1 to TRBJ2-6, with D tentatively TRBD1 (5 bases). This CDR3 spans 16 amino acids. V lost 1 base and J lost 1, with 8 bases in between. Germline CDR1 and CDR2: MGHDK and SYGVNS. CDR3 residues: CASSEFKGSGANVLTF. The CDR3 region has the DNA TGTGCCAGCAGTGAATTTAAGGGGTCTGGGGCCAACGTCCTGACTTTC. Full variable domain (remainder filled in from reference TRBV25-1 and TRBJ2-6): EADIYQTPRYLVIGTGKKITLECSQTMGHDKMYWYQQDPGMELHLIHYSYGVNSTEKGDLSSESTVSRIRTEHFPLTLESARPSHTSQYLCASSEFKGSGANVLTFGAGSRLTVL.

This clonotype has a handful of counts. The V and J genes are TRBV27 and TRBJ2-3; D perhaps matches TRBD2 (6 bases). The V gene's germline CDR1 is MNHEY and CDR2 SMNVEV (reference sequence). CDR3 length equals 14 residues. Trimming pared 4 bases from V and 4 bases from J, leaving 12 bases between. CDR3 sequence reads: CASSYGGVADTQYF. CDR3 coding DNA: TGTGCCAGCAGTTATGGCGGGGTGGCAGATACGCAGTATTTT.

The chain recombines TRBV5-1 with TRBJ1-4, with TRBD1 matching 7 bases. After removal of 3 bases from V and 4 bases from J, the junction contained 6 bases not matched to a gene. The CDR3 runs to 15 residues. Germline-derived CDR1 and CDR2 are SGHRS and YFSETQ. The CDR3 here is CASSWDGQDNEKLFF. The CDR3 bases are TGCGCCAGCAGCTGGGATGGACAGGATAATGAAAAACTGTTTTTT.

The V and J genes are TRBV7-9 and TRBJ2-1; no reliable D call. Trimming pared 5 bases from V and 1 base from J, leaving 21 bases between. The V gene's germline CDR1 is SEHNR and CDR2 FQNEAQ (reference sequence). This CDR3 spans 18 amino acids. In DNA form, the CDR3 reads TGTGCCAGCAGCCCAAGGGCAGGTCGGAAGGAGTCCTACAATGAGCAGTTCTTC. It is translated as CASSPRAGRKESYNEQFF. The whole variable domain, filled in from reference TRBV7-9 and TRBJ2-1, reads DTGVSQNPRHKITKRGQNVTFRCDPISEHNRLYWYRQTLGQGPEFLTYFQNEAQLEKSRLLSDRFSAERPKGSFSTLEIQRTEQGDSAMYLCASSPRAGRKESYNEQFFGPGTRLTVL.

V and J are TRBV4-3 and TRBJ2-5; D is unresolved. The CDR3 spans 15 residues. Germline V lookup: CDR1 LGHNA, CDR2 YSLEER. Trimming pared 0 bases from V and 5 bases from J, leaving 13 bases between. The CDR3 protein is CASSQDQPPYETQYF. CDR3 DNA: TGCGCCAGCAGCCAAGACCAGCCTCCATATGAGACCCAGTACTTC.

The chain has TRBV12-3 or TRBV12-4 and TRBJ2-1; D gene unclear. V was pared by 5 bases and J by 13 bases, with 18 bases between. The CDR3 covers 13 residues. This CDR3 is CASSVYTPETQFF. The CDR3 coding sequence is TGTGCCAGCAGTGTCTACACTCCAGAGACCCAGTTCTTC.

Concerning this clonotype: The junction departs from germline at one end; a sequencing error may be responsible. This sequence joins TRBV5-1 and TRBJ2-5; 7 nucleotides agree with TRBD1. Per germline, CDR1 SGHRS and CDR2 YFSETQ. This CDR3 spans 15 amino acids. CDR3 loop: CASSGQASSGETQYF. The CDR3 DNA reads TGTGCCAGCAGCGGACAGGCGTCTTCGGGGGAGACCCAGTACTTC.